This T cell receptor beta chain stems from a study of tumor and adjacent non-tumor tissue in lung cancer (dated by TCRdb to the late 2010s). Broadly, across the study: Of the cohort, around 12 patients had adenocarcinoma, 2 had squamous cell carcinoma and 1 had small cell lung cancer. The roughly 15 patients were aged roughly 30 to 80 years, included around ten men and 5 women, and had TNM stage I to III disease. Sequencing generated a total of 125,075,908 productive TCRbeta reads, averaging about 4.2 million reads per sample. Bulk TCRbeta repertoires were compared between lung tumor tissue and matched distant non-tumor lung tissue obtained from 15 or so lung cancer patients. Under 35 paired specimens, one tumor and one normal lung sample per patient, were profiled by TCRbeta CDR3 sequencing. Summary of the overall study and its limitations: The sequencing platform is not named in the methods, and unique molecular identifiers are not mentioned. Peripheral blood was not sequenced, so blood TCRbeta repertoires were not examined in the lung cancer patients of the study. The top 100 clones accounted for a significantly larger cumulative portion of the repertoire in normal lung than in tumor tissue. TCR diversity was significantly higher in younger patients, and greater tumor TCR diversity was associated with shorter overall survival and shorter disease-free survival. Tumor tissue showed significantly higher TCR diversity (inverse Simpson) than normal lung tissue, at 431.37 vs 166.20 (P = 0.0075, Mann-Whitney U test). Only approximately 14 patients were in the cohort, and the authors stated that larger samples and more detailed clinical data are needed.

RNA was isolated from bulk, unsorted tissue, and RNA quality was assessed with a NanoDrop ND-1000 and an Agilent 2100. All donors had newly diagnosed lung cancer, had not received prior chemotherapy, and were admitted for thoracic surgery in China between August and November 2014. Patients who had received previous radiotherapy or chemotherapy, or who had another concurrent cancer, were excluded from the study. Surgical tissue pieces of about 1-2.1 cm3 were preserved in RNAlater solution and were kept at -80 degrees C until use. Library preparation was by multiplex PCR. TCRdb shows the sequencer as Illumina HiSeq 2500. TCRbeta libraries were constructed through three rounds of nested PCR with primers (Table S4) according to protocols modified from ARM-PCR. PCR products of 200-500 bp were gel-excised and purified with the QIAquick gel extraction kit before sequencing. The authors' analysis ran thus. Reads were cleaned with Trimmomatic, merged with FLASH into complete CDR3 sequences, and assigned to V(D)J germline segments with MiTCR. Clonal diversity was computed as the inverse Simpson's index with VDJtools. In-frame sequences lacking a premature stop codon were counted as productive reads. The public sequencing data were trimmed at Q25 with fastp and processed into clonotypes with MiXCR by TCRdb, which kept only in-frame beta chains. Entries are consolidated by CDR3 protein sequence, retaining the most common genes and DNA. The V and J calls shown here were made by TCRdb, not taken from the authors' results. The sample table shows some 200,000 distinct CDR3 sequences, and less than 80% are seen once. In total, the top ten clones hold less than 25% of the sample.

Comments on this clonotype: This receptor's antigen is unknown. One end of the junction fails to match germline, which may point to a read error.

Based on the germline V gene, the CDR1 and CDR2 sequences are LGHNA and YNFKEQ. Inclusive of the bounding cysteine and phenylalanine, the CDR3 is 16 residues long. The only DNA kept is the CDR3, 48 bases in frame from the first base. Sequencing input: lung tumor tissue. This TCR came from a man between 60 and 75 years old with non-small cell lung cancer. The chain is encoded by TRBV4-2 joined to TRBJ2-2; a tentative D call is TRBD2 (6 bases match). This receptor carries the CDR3 CAGSSPGGATPGELFF. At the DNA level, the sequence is TGTGCCGGCAGCTCCCCCGGCGGGGCAACACCCGGGGAGCTGTTTTTT.